This T cell receptor beta chain was sequenced in a study of blood T cell repertoires in COVID-19. At the level of the study: Samples of COVID-19 (acute and convalescent) were obtained from the United States, Italy and Spain. T cells, B-cell-depleted T cells, or PBMCs provided the cDNA or gDNA that served as material.

CDR1 SGHDT and CDR2 YYEEEE come from the germline V gene. CDR3 length: 16 residues. J lost 5 bases, V lost 4 bases, and 12 bases had no gene match. Per the original data handling: Reference gene primers were amplified, and this amplification served to estimate nucleated cell counts. Libraries were prepared by immunoSEQ multiplex PCR; TCRdb keeps only in-frame clonotypes and omits some of them. V, J and clone size were drawn from that table, and D and trimming were deduced from the DNA. The sample contains hundreds of thousands of clones, roughly 86% of which appear only once. V and J are TRBV5-6 and TRBJ2-3, with TRBD1 identical over 8 bases. The sequence was collected from a man aged 60-69 years with acute or convalescent COVID-19. The sequenced material came from peripheral blood. Written as DNA, the CDR3 is TGTGCCAGCAGCGGGGCGACAGGGGCCAAAGGAGATACGCAGTATTTT. Translation gives CASSGATGAKGDTQYF.